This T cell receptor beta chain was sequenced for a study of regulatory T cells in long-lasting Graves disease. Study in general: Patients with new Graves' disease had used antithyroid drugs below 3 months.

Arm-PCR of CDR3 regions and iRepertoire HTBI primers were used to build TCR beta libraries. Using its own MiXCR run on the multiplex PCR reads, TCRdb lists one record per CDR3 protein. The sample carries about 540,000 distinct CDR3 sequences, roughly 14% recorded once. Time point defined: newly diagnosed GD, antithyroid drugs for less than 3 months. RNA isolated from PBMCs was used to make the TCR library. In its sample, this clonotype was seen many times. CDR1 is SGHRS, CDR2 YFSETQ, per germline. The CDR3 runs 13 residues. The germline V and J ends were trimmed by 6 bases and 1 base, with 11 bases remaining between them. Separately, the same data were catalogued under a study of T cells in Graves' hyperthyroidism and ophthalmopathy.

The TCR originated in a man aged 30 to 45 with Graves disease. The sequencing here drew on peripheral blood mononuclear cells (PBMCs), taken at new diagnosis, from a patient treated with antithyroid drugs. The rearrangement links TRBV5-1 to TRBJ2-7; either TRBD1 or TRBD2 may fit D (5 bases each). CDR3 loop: CASNIGESYEQYF. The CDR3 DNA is TGCGCCAGCAACATAGGGGAGTCCTACGAGCAGTACTTC.